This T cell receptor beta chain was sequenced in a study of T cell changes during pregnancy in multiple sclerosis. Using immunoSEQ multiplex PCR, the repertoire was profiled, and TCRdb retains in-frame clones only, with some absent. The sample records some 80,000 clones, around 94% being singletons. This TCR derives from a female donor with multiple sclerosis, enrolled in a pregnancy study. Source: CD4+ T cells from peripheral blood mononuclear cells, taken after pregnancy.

The CDR3: CASSAAGSYTEAFF. DNA for the CDR3: TGTGCCAGCAGCGCAGCAGGGTCGTACACTGAAGCTTTCTTT. The chain employs TRBV9 and TRBJ1-1; D may be TRBD1 (5 bases). The V end lost 3 bases, the J end lost 3 bases, and 12 bases lay between the germline ends. The CDR3 runs 14 residues. Germline CDR1 SGDLS, CDR2 YYNGEE.